These T cell receptor beta chains were read from a single sample in a study of blood T cell repertoires in COVID-19. Using immunoSEQ multiplex PCR, the repertoire was profiled, and TCRdb retains in-frame clones only, with some absent. The repertoire holds 14,000 or so clones, with around 69% as singletons. Sequencing was done on a sample of peripheral blood. The receptors were gathered from a boy between 2 and 15 years old with active or convalescent COVID-19. Each CDR3 is given with its conserved first and last residue. The order of the fields is D gene, clone size, V gene, CDR3 length, J gene, CDR3 protein, CDR3 DNA. A D gene is named only where the DNA matches it firmly. Not every row has a clone size; where given, it reads once, few, many or a size class.

D: NA; size: NA; V: TRBV18; length: 14; J: TRBJ1-4; CDR3: CASSSDGLNEKLFF; DNA: TGTGCCAGCTCTTCGGACGGACTCAATGAAAAACTGTTTTTT
D: TRBD1; size: NA; V: TRBV11-2; length: 15; J: TRBJ2-1; CDR3: CASSLVTGDANEQFF; DNA: TGTGCCAGCAGCTTAGTGACAGGGGATGCAAATGAGCAGTTCTTC
D: TRBD2; size: NA; V: TRBV28; length: 15; J: TRBJ2-1; CDR3: CASSQLAGNYNEQFF; DNA: TGTGCCAGCAGTCAACTAGCGGGGAACTACAATGAGCAGTTCTTC
D: NA; size: NA; V: TRBV30; length: 13; J: TRBJ1-1; CDR3: CAGARSLNTEAFF; DNA: TGTGCCGGGGCTCGCAGTCTGAACACTGAAGCTTTCTTT
D: TRBD1; size: medium-sized; V: TRBV7-9; length: 14; J: TRBJ1-4; CDR3: CASSLGQGDEKLFF; DNA: TGTGCCAGCAGCTTAGGACAGGGAGATGAAAAACTGTTTTTT
D: TRBD2; size: NA; V: TRBV4-3; length: 16; J: TRBJ2-3; CDR3: CASSQGSGRAADTQYF; DNA: TGCGCCAGCAGCCAAGGGAGCGGGAGGGCCGCAGATACGCAGTATTTT
D: NA; size: NA; V: TRBV6-1; length: 15; J: TRBJ2-3; CDR3: CASSEAGSRGDTQYF; DNA: TGTGCCAGCAGTGAAGCGGGTTCCCGAGGAGATACGCAGTATTTT
D: NA; size: NA; V: TRBV7-9; length: 16; J: TRBJ2-3; CDR3: CASSLASNPASDTQYF; DNA: TGTGCCAGCAGCTTAGCAAGCAATCCCGCGTCAGATACGCAGTATTTT
D: TRBD1; size: NA; V: TRBV19; length: 15; J: TRBJ1-1; CDR3: CASSIRQGLNAEAFF; DNA: TGTGCCAGTAGTATCCGACAGGGACTGAACGCTGAAGCTTTCTTT
D: NA; size: NA; V: TRBV11-2; length: 14; J: TRBJ2-5; CDR3: CASSPPGVQETQYF; DNA: TGTGCCAGCAGCCCCCCCGGGGTTCAAGAGACCCAGTACTTC
D: NA; size: NA; V: TRBV14; length: 19; J: TRBJ1-1; CDR3: CASSQESWSTGKRTSEAFF; DNA: TGTGCCAGCAGCCAAGAATCTTGGTCCACAGGGAAGCGGACATCTGAAGCTTTCTTT
D: NA; size: NA; V: TRBV7-8; length: 16; J: TRBJ2-4; CDR3: CASSLRQPLAKNIQYF; DNA: TGTGCCAGCAGCTTAAGACAGCCCCTAGCCAAAAACATTCAGTACTTC
D: TRBD1; size: NA; V: TRBV27; length: 13; J: TRBJ1-3; CDR3: CASKDRGANTIYF; DNA: TGTGCCAGCAAGGACAGGGGCGCAAACACCATATATTTT
D: TRBD2; size: NA; V: TRBV30; length: 16; J: TRBJ2-3; CDR3: CAWSVGLAGNTDTQYF; DNA: TGTGCCTGGAGTGTCGGGCTAGCGGGAAACACAGATACGCAGTATTTT
D: TRBD2; size: few; V: TRBV27; length: 15; J: TRBJ2-3; CDR3: CASSLMLAGVDTQYF; DNA: TGTGCCAGCAGTTTAATGCTAGCGGGGGTTGATACGCAGTATTTT
D: NA; size: NA; V: TRBV6-6; length: 13; J: TRBJ2-7; CDR3: CASRQDSVYEQYF; DNA: TGTGCCAGCCGGCAAGACAGCGTCTACGAGCAGTACTTC
D: NA; size: NA; V: TRBV6-5; length: 14; J: TRBJ1-3; CDR3: CASTGTGTGNTIYF; DNA: TGTGCCAGCACCGGAACAGGGACTGGAAACACCATATATTTT
D: TRBD2; size: few; V: TRBV2; length: 17; J: TRBJ2-5; CDR3: CASSRVAGGPFQETQYF; DNA: TGTGCCAGCAGCCGGGTAGCGGGGGGGCCCTTCCAAGAGACCCAGTACTTC
D: TRBD1; size: NA; V: TRBV18; length: 15; J: TRBJ1-1; CDR3: CASSPPGGRETEAFF; DNA: TGTGCCAGCTCACCGCCAGGGGGCCGAGAAACTGAAGCTTTCTTT
D: TRBD1; size: few; V: TRBV5-6; length: 16; J: TRBJ1-5; CDR3: CASSSGQGSSNQPQHF; DNA: TGTGCCAGCAGCTCGGGACAGGGTAGTAGCAATCAGCCCCAGCATTTT
D: NA; size: NA; V: TRBV6-6; length: 13; J: TRBJ1-4; CDR3: CAAVNPRGEKLFF; DNA: TGTGCCGCGGTGAACCCCAGAGGTGAAAAACTGTTTTTT
D: NA; size: NA; V: TRBV6-5; length: 15; J: TRBJ2-2; CDR3: CASSSGGGFSGELFF; DNA: TGTGCCAGCAGTTCTGGGGGGGGCTTCTCCGGGGAGCTGTTTTTT
D: TRBD1; size: few; V: TRBV29-1; length: 13; J: TRBJ2-2; CDR3: CSVGQGYTGELFF; DNA: TGCAGCGTGGGACAGGGGTACACCGGGGAGCTGTTTTTT
D: TRBD1; size: NA; V: TRBV28; length: 15; J: TRBJ1-2; CDR3: CASSSRDRRVLGYTF; DNA: TGTGCCAGCAGTTCCCGGGACAGGCGGGTTTTAGGCTACACCTTC
D: NA; size: NA; V: TRBV6-2/TRBV6-3; length: 14; J: TRBJ1-1; CDR3: CASSYSGRNTEAFF; DNA: TGTGCCAGCAGTTACTCGGGGCGGAACACTGAAGCTTTCTTT
D: NA; size: few; V: TRBV28; length: 14; J: TRBJ2-2; CDR3: CASSFISGTGELFF; DNA: TGTGCCAGCAGTTTTATTAGCGGTACCGGGGAGCTGTTTTTT
D: TRBD2; size: NA; V: TRBV28; length: 14; J: TRBJ2-5; CDR3: CASSVSGGRETQYF; DNA: TGTGCCAGCAGTGTTTCGGGGGGGCGGGAGACCCAGTACTTC
D: NA; size: NA; V: TRBV18; length: 15; J: TRBJ1-2; CDR3: CASRRGGERYYGYTF; DNA: TGTGCCAGCCGACGGGGGGGAGAACGATACTATGGCTACACCTTC
D: NA; size: NA; V: TRBV7-9; length: 15; J: TRBJ1-3; CDR3: CASSLAAGSGNTIYF; DNA: TGTGCCAGCAGCTTAGCAGCAGGCTCTGGAAACACCATATATTTT
D: TRBD2; size: NA; V: TRBV13; length: 23; J: TRBJ2-3; CDR3: CASTPSGLAGVSSSLTSTDTQYF; DNA: TGTGCCAGCACCCCATCCGGACTAGCGGGAGTAAGTTCGTCGCTTACTAGCACAGATACGCAGTATTTT
D: NA; size: NA; V: TRBV10-1; length: 13; J: TRBJ1-2; CDR3: CASSESPSYGYTF; DNA: TGCGCCAGCAGTGAGTCTCCCAGCTATGGCTACACCTTC
D: NA; size: once; V: TRBV5-1; length: 14; J: TRBJ2-2; CDR3: CASSLGNRAGELFF; DNA: TGCGCCAGCAGCTTGGGAAACAGGGCCGGGGAGCTGTTTTTT
D: NA; size: medium-sized; V: TRBV5-8; length: 15; J: TRBJ1-2; CDR3: CASSAPGLPYYGYTF; DNA: TGTGCCAGCAGCGCGCCAGGGCTACCTTACTATGGCTACACCTTC
D: NA; size: NA; V: TRBV2; length: 11; J: TRBJ1-2; CDR3: CASSEDGGYTF; DNA: TGTGCCAGCAGTGAAGACGGTGGCTACACCTTC
D: TRBD2; size: NA; V: TRBV27; length: 15; J: TRBJ2-3; CDR3: CASRQRGGSTDTQYF; DNA: TGTGCCAGCAGACAGCGGGGGGGGAGCACAGATACGCAGTATTTT
D: NA; size: NA; V: TRBV21-1; length: 19; J: TRBJ2-3; CDR3: CASSKGSGRGSTSTDTQYF; DNA: TGTGCCAGCAGCAAAGGATCGGGTCGGGGGAGTACTAGCACAGATACGCAGTATTTT
D: TRBD2; size: NA; V: TRBV7-8; length: 18; J: TRBJ2-3; CDR3: CASSLRLSSGGAGDTQYF; DNA: TGTGCCAGCAGCTTAAGGTTGAGTAGCGGGGGGGCAGGAGATACGCAGTATTTT
D: NA; size: NA; V: TRBV6-6; length: 13; J: TRBJ2-1; CDR3: CAGRHREYNEQFF; DNA: TGTGCCGGGCGGCACAGGGAGTACAATGAGCAGTTCTTC
D: NA; size: NA; V: TRBV19; length: 14; J: TRBJ1-5; CDR3: CASSIRGGNQPQHF; DNA: TGTGCCAGTAGTATCCGAGGGGGTAATCAGCCCCAGCATTTT
D: NA; size: NA; V: TRBV30; length: 18; J: TRBJ1-6; CDR3: CAWSGLVVTGSYNSPLHF; DNA: TGTGCCTGGAGTGGATTAGTAGTAACAGGCTCCTATAATTCACCCCTCCACTTT
D: NA; size: NA; V: TRBV19; length: 15; J: TRBJ2-6; CDR3: CASSIPVSGANVLTF; DNA: TGTGCCAGTAGTATACCGGTCTCAGGGGCCAACGTCCTGACTTTC
D: NA; size: NA; V: TRBV3-1/TRBV3-2; length: 13; J: TRBJ1-4; CDR3: CASSQVLSEKLFF; DNA: TGTGCCAGCAGCCAAGTTTTGAGTGAAAAACTGTTTTTT
D: TRBD1; size: NA; V: TRBV28; length: 15; J: TRBJ2-7; CDR3: CASSYGDRDSYEQYF; DNA: TGTGCCAGCAGTTACGGGGACAGAGACTCCTACGAGCAGTACTTC
D: NA; size: NA; V: TRBV3-1/TRBV3-2; length: 13; J: TRBJ1-5; CDR3: CASSQQENQPQHF; DNA: TGTGCCAGCAGCCAACAGGAAAATCAGCCCCAGCATTTT
D: TRBD2; size: NA; V: TRBV28; length: 17; J: TRBJ2-3; CDR3: CASSPLTSGGATDTQYF; DNA: TGTGCCAGCAGTCCCCTGACTAGCGGGGGTGCCACAGATACGCAGTATTTT
D: TRBD2; size: NA; V: TRBV4-1; length: 16; J: TRBJ2-5; CDR3: CASSQGGRERRETQYF; DNA: TGCGCCAGCAGCCAAGGAGGGCGGGAGAGGAGAGAGACCCAGTACTTC